These 28 T cell receptor beta chains were sequenced from one sample in a study of beta chain features in type 1 diabetes. Expressed TCRB transcripts were sequenced because the isolated RNA had all been reverse transcribed beforehand. Produced via immunoSEQ multiplex PCR; TCRdb's table is partial and in-frame only. This table holds roughly 610,000 clones, roughly 16% found once. Sequenced material: naive CD4+ T cells from blood. The receptors shown here come from a man aged 18-30 years in good health.

This chain joins TRBV5-1 and TRBJ1-1; no reliable D call. Germline assignment: CDR1 SGHRS and CDR2 YFSETQ. The ends were cut back, 0 bases at V and 5 bases at J, with 14 bases in the middle. The CDR3 length is 15 residues. Here the CDR3 DNA reads TGCGCCAGCAGCTTGGGAGGCGGGGAAGGAACTGAAGCTTTCTTT. Translated, it gives CASSLGGGEGTEAFF.

This chain links TRBV1 with TRBJ2-1; the D call TRBD2 from the table was never checked on the DNA. TRBV1 represents a pseudogene. The CDR3 runs 14 residues. This CDR3 is CTSSQGLAHNEQFF. CDR3 nucleotide sequence: TGCACCAGCAGCCAAGGGCTAGCGCACAATGAGCAGTTCTTC.

Only a few counts were recorded for this clone. This chain uses TRBV5-1 with TRBJ2-3; possibly TRBD1 for D (5 bases). CDR3 length: 12 residues. V lost 5 bases and J lost 6, with 10 bases in between. Germline V gene lookup returns CDR1 SGHRS and CDR2 YFSETQ. Here the CDR3 DNA reads TGCGCCAGCAGAGCCTCAGGGGATACGCAGTATTTT. Its translation is CASRASGDTQYF.

The chain joins TRBV5-6 to TRBJ1-1; D is uncertain. This CDR3 has 15 amino acids. Germline lookup yields CDR1 SGHDT and CDR2 YYEEEE. V was clipped by 2 bases and J by 6 bases, with 17 bases between them. CDR3 amino acids: CASSFPRWSRSEAFF. The CDR3 region has the DNA TGTGCCAGCAGCTTTCCAAGGTGGTCCAGGTCTGAAGCTTTCTTT.

This clone came up a few times. V is TRBV7-2 and J is TRBJ2-7, with 8 bases fitting TRBD2. Germline V lookup: CDR1 SGHTA, CDR2 FQGNSA. V shed 4 bases, J shed 2 bases, and the junction held 7 bases outside the gene matches. CDR3 length: 15 residues. Here the CDR3 reads CASSSPQAGAYEQYF. The CDR3 coding sequence is TGTGCCAGCAGCTCGCCCCAAGCGGGGGCCTACGAGCAGTACTTC.

This clone was observed a handful of times. The same CDR3 can be traced to other DNA sequences in this sample. V and J are TRBV7-9 and TRBJ1-5; D may be TRBD1 (5 bases). Trimming pared 5 bases from V and 2 bases from J, leaving 13 bases between. This CDR3 is built from 15 residues. Per the germline V gene, CDR1 is SEHNR and CDR2 is FQNEAQ (reference sequence). In nucleotides, the CDR3 is TGTGCCAGCAGCCTCAGTGGGGGTCGCAATCAGCCCCAGCATTTT. This codes for CASSLSGGRNQPQHF.

The chain uses TRBV25-1 and TRBJ2-5; D is possibly TRBD1 or TRBD2 (6 bases each). Germline CDR1 MGHDK, CDR2 SYGVNS. The ends were cut back, 1 base at V and 4 bases at J, with 10 bases in the middle. This CDR3 has 14 residues. In DNA form, the CDR3 reads TGTGCCAGCAGTGAATTAAGGGGGGTAGAGACCCAGTACTTC. As protein: CASSELRGVETQYF.

The V and J genes are TRBV18 and TRBJ2-7; possible D gene TRBD2, 6 bases. The germline V gene encodes CDR1 KGHSH and CDR2 LQKENI. The V end was cut by 2 bases, the J end by 7 bases, with 9 bases between. This CDR3 contains 12 residues. The CDR3 bases are TGTGCCAGCTCACCATTCGGGACTGAGCAGTACTTC. Translation: CASSPFGTEQYF. The variable domain in full, completed from reference TRBV18 and TRBJ2-7, reads NAGVMQNPRHLVRRRGQEARLRCSPMKGHSHVYWYRQLPEEGLKFMVYLQKENIIDESGMPKERFSAEFPKEGPSILRIQQVVRGDSAAYFCASSPFGTEQYFGPGTRLTVT.

The chain employs TRBV2 and TRBJ2-3; D is unclear. The V end lost 4 bases, the J end lost 6 bases, and 8 bases lay between the germline ends. The CDR3 extends over 12 amino acids. Germline V CDR1 and CDR2: SNHLY, FYNNEI. Here the CDR3 reads CASSVAMDTQYF. CDR3 in DNA: TGTGCCAGCAGTGTCGCTATGGATACGCAGTATTTT.

This sequence joins TRBV6-6 and TRBJ1-6; 7 bases are a match to TRBD1. Germline CDR1 is MNHNY and CDR2 is SVGAGI (reference sequence). The V segment lost 6 bases and the J segment 9 bases; nucleotides outside the gene matches: 8. The CDR3 contains 14 residues. In DNA, the CDR3 is TGTGCCAGCAGCTCACAGGGGAGTATTTCACCCCTCCACTTT. Protein sequence: CASSSQGSISPLHF.

This clone came up many times. The J gene is TRBJ1-1, the V gene TRBV14; tentative D call: TRBD1 (6 bases). Trimming stripped 2 bases from V and 3 bases from J, with 7 bases between. The CDR3 extends over 13 amino acids. Germline V gene sequence: CDR1 SGHDN, CDR2 FVKESK. This CDR3 reads CASSQKGDTEAFF. The CDR3 coding sequence is TGTGCCAGCAGCCAAAAGGGGGACACTGAAGCTTTCTTT.

The sample holds a few counts of this clone. This chain connects TRBV5-4 to TRBJ2-2, with TRBD1 matching 9 bases. This CDR3 is built from 16 residues. In germline, CDR1 is SGHNT, CDR2 YYREEE (reference sequence). V lost 4 bases, J lost 4 bases, and 8 bases stayed unmatched. The CDR3 sequence: CASSPEGQGTTGELFF. The CDR3 region has the DNA TGTGCCAGCAGCCCCGAGGGACAGGGAACCACCGGGGAGCTGTTTTTT.

This clone was seen a few times. The chain has TRBV6-1 and TRBJ2-1; TRBD2 matches 11 bases. There are 12 residues in the CDR3. CDR1 MNHNS and CDR2 SASEGT come from the germline V gene. Losses at the gene ends were 8 bases for V and 9 bases for J; bases not matched to a gene: 3. The CDR3 is CASYGLAGEQFF. The DNA of the CDR3 is TGTGCCAGCTACGGACTAGCGGGTGAGCAGTTCTTC.

This clone has more than one count but fewer than ten. V and J are TRBV28 and TRBJ2-5; TRBD1 aligns across 9 bases. The CDR3 loop spans 15 amino acids. Germline assignment: CDR1 MDHEN and CDR2 SYDVKM. V trimming: 10 bases; J trimming: 2 bases; junction bases outside the gene matches: 11. The CDR3 is CATAMGTGLQETQYF. CDR3 sequence (DNA): TGTGCCACAGCAATGGGGACAGGGCTTCAAGAGACCCAGTACTTC. Full variable domain (rest looked up from reference TRBV28 and TRBJ2-5): DVKVTQSSRYLVKRTGEKVFLECVQDMDHENMFWYRQDPGLGLRLIYFSYDVKMKEKGDIPEGYSVSREKKERFSLILESASTNQTSMYLCATAMGTGLQETQYFGPGTRLLVL.

This clone was observed a handful of times. This chain connects TRBV5-1 to TRBJ1-1; 7 bases match TRBD1. CDR1 and CDR2 from the germline V gene are SGHRS and YFSETQ. V lost 4 bases to trimming and J lost 7 bases; unmatched junction nucleotides: 7. The CDR3 is made up of 13 amino acids. The DNA of the CDR3 is TGCGCCAGCAGCGCCGCAGGGGGAAGTGAAGCTTTCTTT. The encoded protein is CASSAAGGSEAFF.

Only a few counts were recorded for this clone. The CDR3 loop reads CAWSEVGLAKNIQYF. The DNA for the CDR3 is TGTGCCTGGAGTGAGGTCGGGCTAGCCAAAAACATTCAGTACTTC. The chain carries TRBV30 and TRBJ2-4; D gene unclear. This CDR3 is built from 15 residues. Germline CDR1 is GTSNPN and CDR2 is SVGIG (reference sequence). V was pared by 1 base and J by 0 bases, with 10 bases between.

The chain combines TRBV7-2 with TRBJ2-5; D is undetermined. Trimming left V 4 bases short and J 5 bases short, with 26 bases between. The germline CDR1 and CDR2 sequences are SGHTA and FQGNSA. This CDR3 comprises 18 residues. The DNA for the CDR3 is TGTGCCAGCAGCTCCCGGCCTACATCCAGCCTCCCCGGGGAGACCCAGTACTTC. Protein product: CASSSRPTSSLPGETQYF.

The chain couples TRBV30 to TRBJ1-5; 8 bases fit TRBD1. CDR1 and CDR2 (germline): GTSNPN, SVGIG (reference sequence). Trimming at V came to 2 bases and at J to 5 bases, leaving 8 bases not matched to a gene. This CDR3 spans 15 amino acids. CDR3 region: CAWSRTGTGYQPQHF. The CDR3 nucleotides are TGTGCCTGGAGTAGAACCGGGACAGGATATCAGCCCCAGCATTTT.

The rearrangement links TRBV30 to TRBJ2-7, with TRBD1 matching 8 bases. The germline V gene encodes CDR1 GTSNPN and CDR2 SVGIG (reference sequence). Trimming at V came to 1 base and at J to 5 bases, leaving 7 bases not matched to a gene. CDR3 length: 14 residues. CDR3 sequence reads: CAWSGQGSSHEQYF. For the CDR3, the DNA is TGTGCCTGGAGTGGACAGGGGTCGTCTCACGAGCAGTACTTC.

The V gene is TRBV28, the J gene TRBJ1-2; TRBD1 might be the D (5 bases). The CDR3 contains 13 residues. The germline V gene encodes CDR1 MDHEN and CDR2 SYDVKM. Trimming stripped 5 bases from V and 4 bases from J, with 11 bases between. CDR3 nucleotide sequence: TGTGCCAGCAGTAGACAGCCGATCTATGGCTACACCTTC. This sequence encodes CASSRQPIYGYTF.

This clone was seen more than once but under ten times. The V gene is TRBV27, the J gene TRBJ2-7; D remains ambiguous. CDR1 and CDR2 from the germline V gene are MNHEY and SMNVEV (reference sequence). V was cut by 3 bases and J by 0 bases, with 12 bases left in between. This CDR3 is built from 15 residues. The CDR3 DNA reads TGTGCCAGCAGTTTGGGTAGACCGTTCTCCTACGAGCAGTACTTC. Translating it yields CASSLGRPFSYEQYF.

The chain links TRBV27 to TRBJ1-4; maybe TRBD1 (6 bases). This CDR3 region has 15 residues. The V gene's germline CDR1 is MNHEY and CDR2 SMNVEV (reference sequence). With 6 bases removed from V and 3 bases from J, the gap between germline ends came to 14 bases. CDR3 in amino acids: CASSPPGQPNEKLFF. The CDR3 nucleotides read TGTGCCAGCAGCCCGCCGGGACAACCTAATGAAAAACTGTTTTTT.

This clone was observed a few times. V and J are TRBV20-1 and TRBJ2-5; D is uncertain. Trimming stripped 4 bases from V and 4 bases from J, with 7 bases between. Per the germline V gene, CDR1 is DFQATT and CDR2 is SNEGSKA (reference sequence). This CDR3 has 11 residues. CDR3 region: CSAKYPETQYF. DNA for the CDR3: TGCAGTGCTAAATACCCAGAGACCCAGTACTTC.

There are a few counts of this clone. This same CDR3 is encoded by further DNA sequences in the sample. The gene calls are TRBV4-1 and TRBJ2-1; no firm D call. The CDR3 extends over 11 amino acids. V was cut by 1 base and J by 6 bases, with 1 base left in between. CDR1 MGHRA and CDR2 YSYEKL come from the germline V gene. The CDR3 DNA reads as TGCGCCAGCAGCCAAGCCAATGAGCAGTTCTTC. Protein product: CASSQANEQFF.

This clone was observed a handful of times. The chain has TRBV19 and TRBJ2-2, with D perhaps matching TRBD1 (6 bases). The germline CDR1 and CDR2 sequences are LNHDA and SQIVND (reference sequence). V dropped 0 bases and J dropped 3 bases, with 14 bases sitting between them. CDR3 length: 17 amino acids. In DNA, the CDR3 is TGTGCCAGTAGTATAGATACAGGGCCGCGAGACACCGGGGAGCTGTTTTTT. Amino acid sequence: CASSIDTGPRDTGELFF.

This clone has only a few counts. The chain is built from TRBV30 and TRBJ2-7; D is possibly TRBD1 (5 bases). This CDR3 contains 12 residues. The V end lost 4 bases, the J end lost 3 bases, and 10 bases lay between the germline ends. The V gene's germline CDR1 is GTSNPN and CDR2 SVGIG (reference sequence). The DNA for the CDR3 is TGTGCCTGGAAAAGGGGCTACTACGAGCAGTACTTC. Encoded protein: CAWKRGYYEQYF.

This clone came up a few times. This chain joins TRBV11-2 and TRBJ1-1, with 8 bases that match TRBD1. Germline CDR1 and CDR2: SGHAT and FQNNGV. The V gene end was trimmed by 4 bases and the J gene end by 2 bases; junction bases not matched to a gene: 6. The CDR3 spans 15 residues. The CDR3 bases are TGTGCCAGCAGCTCGGACAGGGCGTTAAACACTGAAGCTTTCTTT. It specifies CASSSDRALNTEAFF.

The genes are TRBV9 and TRBJ2-7, with D uncertain. The CDR3 sequence is 14 residues long. Trimming cost V 0 bases and J 0 bases, with 7 bases left between them. From germline, CDR1 is SGDLS and CDR2 YYNGEE. In nucleotides, the CDR3 is TGTGCCAGCAGCGTAGGCCGGAGCTCCTACGAGCAGTACTTC. As protein: CASSVGRSSYEQYF.